This TCR beta chain was identified during a study of beta chain features in type 1 diabetes. Study overall: Patients were similar to healthy donors in age and gender (as well as in cell yields). Taken together, all samples contributed 90 million to 140 million examined sorted cells. The study's findings and limits: All four CD4+ subsets from Type 1 diabetes patients carried moderately but significantly shorter TCRB CDR3s.

As to this clone: Its antigen is still unknown.

Once sorted, every population was more than 95% pure. The CDR3 has 13 amino acids. Trimming cost V 6 bases and J 3 bases, with 11 bases left between them. Germline values: CDR1 SEHNR, CDR2 FQNEAQ (reference sequence). What was sequenced were expressed TCRB transcripts, since all of the isolated RNA had been reverse transcribed. Some clones are missing from TCRdb's copy, which holds only in-frame ones; the method was immunoSEQ multiplex PCR. Here the sample spans about 240,000 clones, approximately 14% being singletons. V is TRBV7-9 and J is TRBJ1-1, with D unresolved. This TCR came from a man aged 25 to 40 with type 1 diabetes. What was sequenced was naive CD4+ T cells from blood. The CDR3 is CASRQQEDTEAFF. DNA of the CDR3: TGTGCCAGCAGACAACAAGAGGACACTGAAGCTTTCTTT.